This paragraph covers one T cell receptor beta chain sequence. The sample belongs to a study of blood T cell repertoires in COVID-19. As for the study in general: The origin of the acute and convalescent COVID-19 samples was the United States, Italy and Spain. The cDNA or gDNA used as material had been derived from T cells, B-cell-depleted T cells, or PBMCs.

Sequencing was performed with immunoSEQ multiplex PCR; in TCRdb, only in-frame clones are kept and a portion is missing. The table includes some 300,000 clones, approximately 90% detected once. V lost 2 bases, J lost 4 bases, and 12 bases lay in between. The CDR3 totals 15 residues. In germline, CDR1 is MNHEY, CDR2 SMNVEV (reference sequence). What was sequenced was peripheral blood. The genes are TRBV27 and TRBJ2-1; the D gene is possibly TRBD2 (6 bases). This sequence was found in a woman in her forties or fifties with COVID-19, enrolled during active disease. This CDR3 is CASSLDGSRYNEQFF. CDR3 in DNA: TGTGCCAGCAGTTTAGACGGGAGTAGGTACAATGAGCAGTTCTTC.